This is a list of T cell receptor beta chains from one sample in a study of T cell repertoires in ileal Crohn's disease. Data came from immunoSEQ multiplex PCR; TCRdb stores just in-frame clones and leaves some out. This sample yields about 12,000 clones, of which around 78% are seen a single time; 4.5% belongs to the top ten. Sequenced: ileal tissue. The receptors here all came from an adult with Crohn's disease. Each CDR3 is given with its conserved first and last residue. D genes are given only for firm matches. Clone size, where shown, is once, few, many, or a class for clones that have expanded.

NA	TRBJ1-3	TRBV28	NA	TGTGCCAGCACAATAAGCCACTCTGGAAACACCATATATTTT	CASTISHSGNTIYF
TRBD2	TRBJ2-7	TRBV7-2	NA	TGTGCCAGCAGCTCACCCGATTTAGCGGGGGGTACTAAGCAGTACTTC	CASSSPDLAGGTKQYF
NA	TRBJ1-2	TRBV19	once	TGTGCCAGTAGTATAAGTAGGGGCGGCTTCGGCTACACCTTC	CASSISRGGFGYTF
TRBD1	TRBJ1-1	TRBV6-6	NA	TGTGCCAGCAGTTCACCCCCGGGACAGGGGACCACTGAAGCTTTCTTT	CASSSPPGQGTTEAFF
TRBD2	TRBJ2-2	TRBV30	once	TGTGCCTGGATAAGACTAGCGGGAGCCACCGGGGAGCTGTTTTTT	CAWIRLAGATGELFF
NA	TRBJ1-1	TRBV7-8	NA	TGTGCCAGCAGCTTAAGAGACTTTGAAGCTTTCTTT	CASSLRDFEAFF
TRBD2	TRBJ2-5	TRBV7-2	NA	TGTGCCAGCAGCTTGGGGACTAGTCGGGAGACCCAGTACTTC	CASSLGTSRETQYF
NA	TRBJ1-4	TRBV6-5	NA	TGTGCCAGCAGTCAAGGGGTATTTGGCGAAAAACTGTTTTTT	CASSQGVFGEKLFF
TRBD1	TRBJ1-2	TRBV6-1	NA	TGTGCCAGCAGTGAAGGGGGGCAGGGGGCGCGGTATGGCTACACCTTC	CASSEGGQGARYGYTF
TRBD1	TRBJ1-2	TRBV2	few	TGTGCCAGCAGTGGGCGGACAGGCCCCCTCTATGGCTACACCTTC	CASSGRTGPLYGYTF
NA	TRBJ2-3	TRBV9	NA	TGTGCCAGCACCGTGGGGGCAGGGAGGGGGGATACGCAGTATTTT	CASTVGAGRGDTQYF
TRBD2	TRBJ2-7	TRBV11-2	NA	TGTGCCAGCAGCCTTTTAAGCGGGACCGGCTCCTACGAGCAGTACTTC	CASSLLSGTGSYEQYF
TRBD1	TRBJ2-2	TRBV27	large	TGTGCCAGCACCCGGACAGGGGTGAGCACCGGGGAGCTGTTTTTT	CASTRTGVSTGELFF
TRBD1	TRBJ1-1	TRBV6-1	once	TGTGCCAGCACCATAGACAGGGGAGGAGGTACTGAAGCTTTCTTT	CASTIDRGGGTEAFF
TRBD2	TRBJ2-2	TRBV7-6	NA	TGTGCCAGCAGCTTGGGGGCAGCGGGGGACACCGGGGAGCTGTTTTTT	CASSLGAAGDTGELFF
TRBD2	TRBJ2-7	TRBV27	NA	TGTGCCAGCAGTTTCTATAGCGGGAGTCCCTACGAGCAGTACTTC	CASSFYSGSPYEQYF
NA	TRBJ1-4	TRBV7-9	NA	TGTGCCAGCAGCTCTCACCGGGACACCTTGTTTTTT	CASSSHRDTLFF
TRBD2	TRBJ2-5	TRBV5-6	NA	TGTGCCAGCAGCCGACTAGCGGGAGGGAGGTTACAAGAGACCCAGTACTTC	CASSRLAGGRLQETQYF
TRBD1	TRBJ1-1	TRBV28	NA	TGTGCCAGCAGCTCAACCGGGACAGGGGGGGGGACCACTGAAGCTTTCTTT	CASSSTGTGGGTTEAFF
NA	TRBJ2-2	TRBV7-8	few	TGTGCCAGCAGCTCAACTCTAGCGCAGAACACCGGGGAGCTGTTTTTT	CASSSTLAQNTGELFF
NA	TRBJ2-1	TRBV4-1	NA	TGCGCCAGCAGCCAGGGGGCGGATGAGCAGTTCTTC	CASSQGADEQFF
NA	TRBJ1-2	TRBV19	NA	TGTGCCAGTAGTATCTTCTCTGGCTACACCTTC	CASSIFSGYTF
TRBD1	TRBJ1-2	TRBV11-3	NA	TGTGCCAGCAGCTCCGGACAGGCGACTGCAAACTATGGCTACACCTTC	CASSSGQATANYGYTF
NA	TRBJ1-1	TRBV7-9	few	TGTGCCAGCAGCTTAGACAGGAACACTGAAGCTTTCTTT	CASSLDRNTEAFF
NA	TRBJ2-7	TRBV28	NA	TGTGCCAGCAGCCACCGGGACAACTCCTACGAGCAGTACTTC	CASSHRDNSYEQYF
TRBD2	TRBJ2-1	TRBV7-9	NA	TGTGCCAGCAGCTCCCGGACTAGCGGGGGGGTCGGTGAGCAGTTCTTC	CASSSRTSGGVGEQFF
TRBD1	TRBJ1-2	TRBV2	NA	TGTGCCAGCAGTGAAGTTAGACAGGGCGGCTACACCTTC	CASSEVRQGGYTF
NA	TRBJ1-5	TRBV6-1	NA	TGTGCCAGCCAAGAAGGGGAAGGTCAGCCCCAGCATTTT	CASQEGEGQPQHF
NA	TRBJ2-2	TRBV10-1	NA	TGCGCCAGCAGTGTAATTGTACCGGGGAACACCGGGGAGCTGTTTTTT	CASSVIVPGNTGELFF
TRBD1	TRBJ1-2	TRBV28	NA	TGTGCCAGCACCAGACAGGGGACTAACTATGGCTACACCTTC	CASTRQGTNYGYTF
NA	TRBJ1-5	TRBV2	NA	TGTGCCAGCGGACCGGGACAAGCCTCCCCTTACAATCAGCCCCAGCATTTT	CASGPGQASPYNQPQHF
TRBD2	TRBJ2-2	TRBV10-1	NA	TGCGCCAGCAGTGAGTCGCGGGGGAGCAACACCGGGGAGCTGTTTTTT	CASSESRGSNTGELFF
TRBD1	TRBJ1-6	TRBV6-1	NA	TGTGCCAGCAGTGCAGGGGGGAGCTCCTATAATTCACCCCTCCACTTT	CASSAGGSSYNSPLHF
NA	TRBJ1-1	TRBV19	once	TGTGCCAGTAGTATAAAACAGGGAGACACTGAAGCTTTCTTT	CASSIKQGDTEAFF
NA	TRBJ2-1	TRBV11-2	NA	TGTGCCAGCAGCTTAGCCCAGGGAACCTCCTACAATGAGCAGTTCTTC	CASSLAQGTSYNEQFF
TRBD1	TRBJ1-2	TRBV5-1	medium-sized	TGCGCCAGCACCTTTGGGACAGGTGCGGATGGCTACACCTTC	CASTFGTGADGYTF
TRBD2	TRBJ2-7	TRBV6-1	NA	TGTGCCAGCAGTGAGGGACTAGCGATCTACGAGCAGTACTTC	CASSEGLAIYEQYF